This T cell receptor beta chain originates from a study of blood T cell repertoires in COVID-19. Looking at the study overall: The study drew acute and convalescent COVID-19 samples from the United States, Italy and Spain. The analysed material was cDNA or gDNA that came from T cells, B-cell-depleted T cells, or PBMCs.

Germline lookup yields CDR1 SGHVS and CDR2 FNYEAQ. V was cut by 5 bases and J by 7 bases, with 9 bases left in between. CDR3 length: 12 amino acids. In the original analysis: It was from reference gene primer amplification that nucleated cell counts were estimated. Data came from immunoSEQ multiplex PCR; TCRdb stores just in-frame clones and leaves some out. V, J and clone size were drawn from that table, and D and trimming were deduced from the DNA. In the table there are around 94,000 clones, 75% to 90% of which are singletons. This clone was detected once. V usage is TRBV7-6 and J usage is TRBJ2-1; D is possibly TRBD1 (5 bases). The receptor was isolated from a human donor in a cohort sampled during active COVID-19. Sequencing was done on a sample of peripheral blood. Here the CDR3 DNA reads TGTGCCAGCAGCCTTCCAGGGAATGAGCAGTTCTTC. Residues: CASSLPGNEQFF.